This paragraph reports one T cell receptor beta chain. The assay was immunoSEQ multiplex PCR, and TCRdb's table has in-frame clones only and misses some. The sample holds about 160,000 clones; around nine tenths are singletons and the top ten take over 9%. This sample is part of a study of cytomegalovirus exposure and HLA in healthy donors. The V end was cut by 1 base, the J end by 4 bases, with 15 bases between. This CDR3 spans 17 amino acids. Looked up from germline, CDR1 is SGHRS and CDR2 is YFSETQ. This rearrangement joins TRBV5-1 to TRBJ2-6; tentatively, D is TRBD2 (6 bases). The source material was PBMCs. The TCR sequence derives from a woman aged 18-30 years in good health and CMV-seropositive. Written as DNA, the CDR3 is TGCGCCAGCAGCTTGTGGCGGGGTCGGACGGGGGCCAACGTCCTGACTTTC. Translating it yields CASSLWRGRTGANVLTF.